This TCR beta chain appears in the sequencing data of a study of blood T cell repertoires in COVID-19 (dated by TCRdb to about 2020). With regard to the full study: The collaborator samples originated in the United States, Italy and Spain and spanned the acute and convalescent phases of COVID-19. Samples came from the ongoing ImmuneRACE study (first 160 participants) plus 1,254 subjects from 6 global collaborators. A de-identified subject ID, COVID-19 status, age in years and sex were almost always included in the sample metadata. A freely available public database, intended as a resource for researchers studying the immune response to SARS-CoV-2, is where the repertoires were released. Subjects who had been exposed to COVID-19, were actively infected with it, or had recovered from it provided the deeply sampled blood TCRbeta repertoires that made up the dataset. The material from the prospective study consisted of cDNA or gDNA derived from T cells, B-cell-depleted T cells, or PBMCs. Where available, HLA class I and class II types were obtained from metadata supplied by the sample provider rather than from assay-based typing.

What the authors observed across the whole study: The amount of clinical and demographic metadata varied by source and participant and was provided uncurated.

TCRbeta CDR3 regions were amplified from genomic DNA using the immunoSEQ Assay, a bias-controlled multiplex PCR. The study's own analysis went as follows. Within the assay, amplification of reference gene primers was used to estimate how many nucleated cells each sample contained. Sequence reads were collapsed and filtered to measure the absolute abundance of every unique TCRbeta CDR3 rearrangement. For each sample, productive Simpson clonality was calculated as the square root of Simpson's diversity index over productive rearrangements. TCRdb took over this immuneACCESS table, retaining in-frame rearrangements with V and J assigned. Such tables are incomplete; in checked studies, under half of the missing clones stem from an unresolved V gene, and the remainder is unexplained. V and J calls and clone size are copied from that table; D and trimming were computed from the DNA. The sample profile shows roughly 150,000 clones; about 92% of them were found once. In total, the top ten clones hold about a sixth of the sample.

Collaborating institutions collected whole blood in K2EDTA tubes following their own protocols. For TCRbeta analysis, collaborators shipped samples in one of three forms: frozen whole blood, isolated PBMCs, or DNA extracted from either of those sample types. For this chain, trimming is 6 bases at the V end and 2 bases at the J end, and the number of junction bases without a gene match is 4. The cysteine opens and the phenylalanine closes a CDR3 of 14 amino acids. The only DNA kept is the CDR3, 42 bases in frame from the first base. Reading the germline V gene (reference sequence) gives CDR1 LNHDA and CDR2 SQIVND. Regarding this clone: Its antigen is currently not known. Per-base qualities were not stored, and no clone one base away is much larger.

The sequenced sample consisted of peripheral blood. The chain is assembled from TRBV19 and TRBJ2-5; 9 junctional bases match TRBD2. The TCR originated in a man between 60 and 70 years old with active or convalescent COVID-19. CDR3 region: CASSLTSGQETQYF. The DNA sequence is as follows: TGTGCCAGTAGCCTGACTAGCGGACAAGAGACCCAGTACTTC.